A selection of T cell receptor beta chains follows, all from one sample in a study of T cell responses to AZD1222 COVID-19 vaccine. The table came from immunoSEQ multiplex PCR; TCRdb's copy has only in-frame clones and leaves some out. The table shows 130,000 or so clones, with 85% to 95% occurring only once. The source was peripheral blood, collected on day 0 of MenACWY control vaccination. The receptors stem from an adult in good health. The CDR3 runs from the conserved cysteine through the conserved F or W. The D gene is left open where the match is weak. Some rows have no size entry. The others give once, few or many, or a class for an expanded clone.

j_call clone_size v_call d_call cdr3_aa cdr3_nt
TRBJ1-2 - TRBV6-1 - CASSEGNRLGYGYTF TGTGCCAGCAGTGAAGGAAACAGGTTGGGCTATGGCTACACCTTC
TRBJ1-1 - TRBV7-8 - CASSPREGARSFF TGTGCCAGCAGCCCCAGGGAAGGGGCGAGGTCTTTCTTT
TRBJ2-7 - TRBV4-1 TRBD2 CASSQERTSGNYEQYF TGCGCCAGCAGCCAGGAGAGGACTAGCGGGAACTACGAGCAGTACTTC
TRBJ1-2 - TRBV6-5 TRBD1 CASNWGQGDGYTF TGTGCCAGCAATTGGGGACAGGGAGATGGCTACACCTTC
TRBJ1-2 - TRBV7-2 TRBD1 CASSLEGQAGGGYTF TGTGCCAGCAGCTTAGAGGGACAGGCAGGGGGCGGCTACACCTTC
TRBJ1-4 - TRBV4-2 - CASSQEQGPSKKLFF TGTGCCAGCAGCCAGGAACAGGGACCGTCTAAAAAACTGTTTTTT
TRBJ2-2 once TRBV6-5 TRBD2 CASCKRGNTGELFF TGTGCCAGCTGTAAGCGGGGAAACACCGGGGAGCTGTTTTTT
TRBJ2-5 - TRBV7-2 - CASSLETAVIQTQYF TGTGCCAGCAGCTTAGAGACAGCGGTCATTCAGACCCAGTACTTC
TRBJ1-2 - TRBV4-3 TRBD1 CASSPVAGGSNYGYTF TGCGCCAGCAGCCCAGTAGCAGGGGGCTCTAACTATGGCTACACCTTC
TRBJ2-7 - TRBV5-3 - CARRSSRDSYEQYF TGTGCCAGAAGATCTTCCAGGGATTCCTACGAGCAGTACTTC
TRBJ1-1 - TRBV6-5 - CASSYSGTLRAFF TGTGCCAGCAGTTACTCTGGGACGTTGAGGGCTTTCTTT
TRBJ1-2 - TRBV6-4 - CASSDSFRTGPFVGYTF TGTGCCAGCAGTGACTCTTTCAGGACGGGCCCTTTTGTTGGCTACACCTTC
TRBJ2-5 medium-sized TRBV9 - CASSAEGVSETQYF TGTGCCAGCAGCGCCGAGGGCGTTTCGGAGACCCAGTACTTC
TRBJ1-2 once TRBV5-6 - CASSFNGLGSNYGYTF TGTGCCAGCAGCTTCAACGGATTAGGGTCTAACTATGGCTACACCTTC
TRBJ2-7 - TRBV13 - CASSHRDGTYEQYF TGTGCCAGCAGCCACCGGGACGGGACCTACGAGCAGTACTTC
TRBJ2-7 - TRBV20-1 - CSASPGTPSEQYF TGCAGTGCTAGTCCCGGTACTCCCTCCGAGCAGTACTTC
TRBJ2-7 - TRBV4-3 TRBD1 CASSPVRDSSYEQYF TGCGCCAGCAGCCCAGTCCGGGACAGCTCCTACGAGCAGTACTTC
TRBJ1-1 - TRBV5-1 - CASRKDNRDTEAFF TGCGCCAGCAGAAAGGACAATCGGGACACTGAAGCTTTCTTT
TRBJ1-4 - TRBV19 - CASKGEKLFF TGTGCCAGTAAAGGCGAAAAACTGTTTTTT
TRBJ2-2 - TRBV7-3 - CASSPGGSGELFF TGTGCCAGCAGCCCAGGGGGGTCCGGGGAGCTGTTTTTT